The 4 T cell receptor beta chains listed next were all sequenced from one sample in a study of T cell responses to AZD1222 COVID-19 vaccine. TCRdb's copy holds only in-frame clones and misses some; the assay was immunoSEQ multiplex PCR. The sample yields more than 85,000 clones, 90% to 95% seen once. The sample in question was peripheral blood, obtained on day 0 of AZD1222 vaccination. All receptors come from an adult in good health.

The genes are TRBV7-2 and TRBJ1-6; 7 bases align to TRBD1. CDR3 length equals 15 residues. Germline V gives CDR1 SGHTA, CDR2 FQGNSA. The ends lost 1 base at V and 7 bases at J; junction bases unmatched: 4. The CDR3 sequence is CASSLGPGGNSPLHF. CDR3 in DNA: TGTGCCAGCAGCTTAGGTCCAGGGGGAAATTCACCCCTCCACTTT.

The chain is built from TRBV9 and TRBJ2-4; 7 bases agree with TRBD1. The CDR3 extends over 14 amino acids. Trimming at V came to 3 bases and at J to 9 bases, leaving 9 bases not matched to a gene. CDR1 and CDR2 (germline): SGDLS, YYNGEE. The CDR3 region has the DNA TGTGCCAGCAGCGGTTCGACAGGGAGTGGCATTCAGTACTTC. This codes for CASSGSTGSGIQYF.

V and J are TRBV7-9 and TRBJ2-7; 8 bases align to TRBD1. With 5 bases clipped from V and 2 bases from J, the junction kept 8 bases outside the gene matches. This CDR3 is 15 amino acids long. The germline V gene encodes CDR1 SEHNR and CDR2 FQNEAQ (reference sequence). The CDR3 DNA sequence: TGTGCCAGCAGCGACTGGGGACAGGCTACCTACGAGCAGTACTTC. Amino acid sequence: CASSDWGQATYEQYF.

This clone was counted a single time. The chain uses TRBV29-1 and TRBJ1-1; D is ambiguous. The CDR3 length is 11 residues. V was shortened by 2 bases and J by 6 bases, with 7 bases between the two germline ends. Germline V gene lookup returns CDR1 SQVTM and CDR2 ANQGSEA. In nucleotides, the CDR3 is TGCAGCGTTGAATTGTACGCTGAAGCTTTCTTT. Translation gives CSVELYAEAFF.